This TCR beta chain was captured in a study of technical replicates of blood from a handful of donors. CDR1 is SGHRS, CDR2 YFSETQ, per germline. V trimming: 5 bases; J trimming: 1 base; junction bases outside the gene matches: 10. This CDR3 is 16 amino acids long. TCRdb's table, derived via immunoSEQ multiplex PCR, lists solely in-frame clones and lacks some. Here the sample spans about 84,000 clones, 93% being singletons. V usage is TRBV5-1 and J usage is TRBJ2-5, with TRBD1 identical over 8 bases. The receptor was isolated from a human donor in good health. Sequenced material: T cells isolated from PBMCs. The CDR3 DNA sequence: TGCGCCAGCAGATACGGGACAGGCGACCTCCAAGAGACCCAGTACTTC. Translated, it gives CASRYGTGDLQETQYF.